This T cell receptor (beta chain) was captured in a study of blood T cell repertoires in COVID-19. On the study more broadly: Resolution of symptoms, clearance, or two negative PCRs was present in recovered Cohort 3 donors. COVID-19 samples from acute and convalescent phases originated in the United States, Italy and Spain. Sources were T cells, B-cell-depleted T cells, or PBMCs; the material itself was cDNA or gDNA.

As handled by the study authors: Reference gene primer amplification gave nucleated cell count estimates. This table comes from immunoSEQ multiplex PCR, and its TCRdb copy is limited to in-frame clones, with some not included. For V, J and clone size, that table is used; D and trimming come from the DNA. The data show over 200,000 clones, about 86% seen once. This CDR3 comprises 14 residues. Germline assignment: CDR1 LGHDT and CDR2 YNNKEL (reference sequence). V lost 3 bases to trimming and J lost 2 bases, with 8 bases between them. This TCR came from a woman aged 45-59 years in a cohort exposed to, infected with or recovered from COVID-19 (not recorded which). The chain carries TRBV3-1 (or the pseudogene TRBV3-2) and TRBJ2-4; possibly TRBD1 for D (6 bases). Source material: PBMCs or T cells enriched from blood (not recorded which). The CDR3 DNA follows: TGTGCCAGCAGCCAGCAGGGGACCAAAAACATTCAGTACTTC. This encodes CASSQQGTKNIQYF.